This T cell receptor beta chain came from a study of blood T cell repertoires in COVID-19. This clone was detected only once. Here immunoSEQ multiplex PCR was the method, and the copy in TCRdb shows in-frame clones only, minus some. This table holds fewer than 180,000 clones, 80% to 90% found once. The CDR3 consists of 15 residues. Germline CDR1 SGHAT, CDR2 FQNNGV. Trimming took off 5 bases at V and 0 bases at J, with 11 bases between the two ends. What was sequenced was peripheral blood. The TCR comes from a man between 65 and 85 years old with acute or convalescent COVID-19. The J gene is TRBJ1-3, the V gene TRBV11-2; no definite D call. The CDR3 DNA sequence: TGTGCCAGCAGCCCCTTACGGAGCTCTGGAAACACCATATATTTT. Protein: CASSPLRSSGNTIYF.